The 17 T cell receptor beta chains below were found in one sample sequenced in a study of shared clonotypes between healthy human individuals. Produced via immunoSEQ multiplex PCR; TCRdb's table is partial and in-frame only. This table has more than 2 million clones, roughly 95% appearing once. Material for sequencing was naive CD4+ T cells sorted from blood. Subset: CD45RA+ positively selected. These receptors were collected from a man between 18 and 29 years old in good health.

This chain connects TRBV4-3 to TRBJ1-1; tentatively, D is TRBD1 (5 bases). CDR1 and CDR2 (germline): LGHNA, YSLEER. This CDR3 region has 16 residues. Trimming shortened V by 0 bases and J by 7 bases, and 18 bases separated the two germline ends. The CDR3: CASSQDSYGTGREAFF. The CDR3 nucleotides read TGCGCCAGCAGCCAAGATAGTTACGGGACCGGCCGTGAAGCTTTCTTT.

J is TRBJ1-3 and V is TRBV11-2; the match to TRBD1 covers 7 bases. The germline gives CDR1 SGHAT, CDR2 FQNNGV. V shed 4 bases and J 1 base; nucleotides not matched to a gene: 7. The CDR3 totals 16 residues. CDR3 in DNA: TGTGCCAGCAGCTCCGGACAGGCCAGATCTGGAAACACCATATATTTT. Its protein is CASSSGQARSGNTIYF.

This clone was seen once. CDR3 sequence (DNA): TGTGCCACCAGCAGAGCTCAGGGAAAAGACGAAAAACTGTTTTTT. This encodes CATSRAQGKDEKLFF. The chain carries TRBV15 and TRBJ1-4; D perhaps matches TRBD1 (5 bases). Trimming removed 1 base at V and 8 bases at J, with 14 bases between. CDR3 length: 15 residues. Germline loops: CDR1 LNHNV, CDR2 YYDKDF (reference sequence).

V usage is TRBV20-1 and J usage is TRBJ2-7; D might be TRBD2 (5 bases). CDR3 size: 11 residues. Trimming shortened V by 5 bases and J by 3 bases, and 8 bases separated the two germline ends. Germline lookup yields CDR1 DFQATT and CDR2 SNEGSKA (reference sequence). The CDR3 region has the DNA TGCAGTGCTGGCCGGGGCTACGAGCAGTACTTC. This codes for CSAGRGYEQYF.

On this clone: The same CDR3 can be traced to other DNA sequences in this sample. The chain links TRBV5-1 to TRBJ2-7; TRBD2 agrees at 7 bases. The CDR3 runs 15 residues. Germline-derived CDR1 and CDR2 are SGHRS and YFSETQ. J was trimmed by 2 bases and V by 4 bases; bases with no gene match: 9. The CDR3 DNA reads as TGCGCCAGCAGCCCCGGGGGGTCCACAACCTACGAGCAGTACTTC. This gives the protein CASSPGGSTTYEQYF. Supplemented by reference TRBV5-1 and TRBJ2-7, the full variable domain reads KAGVTQTPRYLIKTRGQQVTLSCSPISGHRSVSWYQQTPGQGLQFLFEYFSETQRNKGNFPGRFSGRQFSNSRSEMNVSTLELGDSALYLCASSPGGSTTYEQYFGPGTRLTVT.

V and J are TRBV10-3 and TRBJ2-7; no clear D gene. V was shortened by 6 bases and J by 0 bases, with 9 bases between the two germline ends. The CDR3 length is 13 residues. Germline CDR1 is ENHRY and CDR2 is SYGVKD. The CDR3 loop reads CAISIQSSYEQYF. The CDR3 region has the DNA TGTGCCATCAGCATACAGAGCTCCTACGAGCAGTACTTC.

The chain has TRBV6-5 and TRBJ2-3, with TRBD1 matching 8 bases. The CDR3 extends over 14 amino acids. V dropped 6 bases and J dropped 4; count of bases not matched to a gene: 6. Germline lookup yields CDR1 MNHEY and CDR2 SVGAGI. CDR3 bases: TGTGCCAGCAGCCGGACAGGGTTTTCAGATACGCAGTATTTT. Translated, it gives CASSRTGFSDTQYF.

The rearrangement uses TRBV2 and TRBJ2-5; maybe TRBD2 (6 bases). V was clipped by 5 bases and J by 5 bases, with 15 bases between them. The CDR3 is 14 amino acids. Germline V gene data show CDR1 as SNHLY and CDR2 as FYNNEI. CDR3 amino acids: CASSPEGAGETQYF. In nucleotides, the CDR3 is TGTGCCAGCAGTCCCGAAGGGGCGGGGGAGACCCAGTACTTC.

This chain connects TRBV19 to TRBJ2-5; 9 bases agree with TRBD2. The trim removed 6 bases at V and 7 bases at J, leaving 9 bases unmatched. The CDR3 contains 14 residues. Germline assignment: CDR1 LNHDA and CDR2 SQIVND (reference sequence). The CDR3 bases are TGTGCCAGTAGGAGTCGACTAGCGGATCGGACCCAGTACTTC. Amino acid sequence: CASRSRLADRTQYF.

The genes are TRBV6-4 and TRBJ1-6, with 7 bases lining up with TRBD1. Germline trimming cut 3 bases from V and 0 bases from J; bases unmatched to any gene: 5. The CDR3 contains 17 residues. Looked up from germline, CDR1 is MRHNA and CDR2 is SNTAGT. This chain's CDR3 is CASSEPRDSSYNSPLHF. DNA for the CDR3: TGTGCCAGCAGTGAACCCAGGGACAGCTCCTATAATTCACCCCTCCACTTT.

The CDR3, as DNA: TGCGCCAGCAGCCTACGACAGGGTCATGGCTACACCTTC. Its protein is CASSLRQGHGYTF. The rearrangement uses TRBV5-1 and TRBJ1-2, with TRBD1 identical over 7 bases. Germline-derived CDR1 and CDR2 are SGHRS and YFSETQ. Germline trimming cut 4 bases from V and 6 bases from J; bases unmatched to any gene: 6. CDR3 size: 13 residues.

This chain connects TRBV6-6 to TRBJ2-4; D unresolved. This CDR3 comprises 14 residues. V gave up 7 bases and J gave up 4 bases, with 14 bases separating them. CDR1 and CDR2 from the germline V gene are MNHNY and SVGAGI (reference sequence). The CDR3 loop is CASTPQQVKNIQYF. For the CDR3, the DNA is TGTGCCAGCACCCCCCAGCAGGTGAAAAACATTCAGTACTTC.

The J gene is TRBJ1-6, the V gene TRBV28; D is unclear. The CDR3 consists of 15 residues. The germline CDR1 and CDR2 sequences are MDHEN and SYDVKM. V was pared by 6 bases and J by 7 bases, with 16 bases between. The CDR3 nucleotides read TGTGCCAGCAGACACGGACGGAAACGGAATTCACCCCTCCACTTT. This gives the protein CASRHGRKRNSPLHF.

The chain is built from TRBV6-1 and TRBJ2-5, with unresolved D. Trimming took 3 bases from V and 3 from J, leaving 5 bases between them. This CDR3 is 12 amino acids long. CDR1 is MNHNS, CDR2 SASEGT, per germline. CDR3 loop: CASSDWEETQYF. The CDR3 nucleotides read TGTGCCAGCAGTGACTGGGAAGAGACCCAGTACTTC.

The CDR3 DNA reads TGTGCCAGCAGCTTAGGTAGCGGGAGGGCCAGGGAAAACATTCAGTACTTC. This translates into CASSLGSGRARENIQYF. The rearrangement links TRBV7-9 to TRBJ2-4, with 11 bases identical to TRBD2. The CDR3 runs to 17 residues. V gave up 1 base and J gave up 5 bases; unmatched junction bases: 7. Germline loops: CDR1 SEHNR, CDR2 FQNEAQ (reference sequence).

Only one count was recorded for this clone. This rearrangement joins TRBV6-5 to TRBJ1-6; D unresolved. V was clipped by 6 bases and J by 9 bases, with 12 bases between them. Germline CDR1 and CDR2: MNHEY and SVGAGI. The CDR3 has 13 amino acids. The chain's CDR3 is CASRFTEGSPLHF. The CDR3 DNA sequence: TGTGCCAGCAGATTCACTGAAGGTTCACCCCTCCACTTT.

This clone appeared once. CDR3 region: CSVCAGGTDTQYF. DNA of the CDR3: TGCAGCGTTTGTGCAGGAGGAACAGATACGCAGTATTTT. V is TRBV29-1 and J is TRBJ2-3; D perhaps matches TRBD2 (5 bases). V dropped 5 bases and J dropped 3 bases, with 12 bases sitting between them. In germline, CDR1 is SQVTM, CDR2 ANQGSEA. CDR3 length equals 13 residues.